These T cell receptor beta chains were read from a single sample in a study of blood T cell repertoires in COVID-19. Clones were read by immunoSEQ multiplex PCR, and TCRdb kept only the in-frame ones, dropping some. In the table there are about 140,000 clones, 80% to 90% of which are singletons. The specimen sequenced was peripheral blood. Every receptor here comes from a woman in her forties or fifties with acute or convalescent COVID-19. Each CDR3 is given with its conserved first and last residue. The D gene is left open where the match is weak. Size tells how often a clone was seen (once, few, many) or the class of an expanded clone, and some rows leave it out.

V gene	D gene	clone size	J gene	CDR3 DNA	CDR3 protein
TRBV9	-	-	TRBJ1-1	TGTGCCAGCAGCTCACAGGATAGCGGTCACACTGAAGCTTTCTTT	CASSSQDSGHTEAFF
TRBV4-1	-	-	TRBJ1-2	TGCGCCAGCAGCCAAGAGGGCGGGCACTATGGCTACACCTTC	CASSQEGGHYGYTF
TRBV7-7	TRBD2	-	TRBJ2-1	TGTGCTAGCAGCTTAGAGTCTAGCGGGGTAGGAAATGAGCAGTTCTTC	CASSLESSGVGNEQFF
TRBV4-1	TRBD1	-	TRBJ1-1	TGCGCCAGCAGCCAAGGACAGGGGCTGAACACTGAAGCTTTCTTT	CASSQGQGLNTEAFF
TRBV7-2	-	few	TRBJ2-5	TGTGCCAGCAGTCAAACGACATACCAAGAGACCCAGTACTTC	CASSQTTYQETQYF
TRBV5-4	TRBD1	-	TRBJ2-1	TGTGCCAGCAGCTTGGAGGGGGCTTACAATGAGCAGTTCTTC	CASSLEGAYNEQFF
TRBV7-6	-	-	TRBJ2-3	TGTGCCAGCAGCCCTGTACCCCTATCCGGTAATACGCAGTATTTT	CASSPVPLSGNTQYF
TRBV15	-	-	TRBJ2-3	TGTGCCACCAGCAGTCGACAAGATACGCAGTATTTT	CATSSRQDTQYF
TRBV5-1	TRBD2	-	TRBJ2-7	TGCGCCAGCAGCTCACCGGGGCTAGCGGGTAAAGAGCAGTACTTC	CASSSPGLAGKEQYF
TRBV6-5	-	-	TRBJ1-4	TGTGCCAGCAGTTACTCGAGGGCGGGGTACTCCGAAAAACTGTTTTTT	CASSYSRAGYSEKLFF
TRBV30	-	-	TRBJ1-2	TGTGCCTGGACTCCGGGCCTCCTAGGTCCCGGGGTGAGCTATGGCTACACCTTC	CAWTPGLLGPGVSYGYTF
TRBV5-6	TRBD2	-	TRBJ2-7	TGTGCCAGCACCCCCCTCACACTAGCGGGAGTAGACTACGAGCAGTACTTC	CASTPLTLAGVDYEQYF
TRBV14	-	-	TRBJ1-6	TGTGCCAGCAGCCCACCGGGGCAGGGGAGTCCCTATAATTCACCCCTCCACTTT	CASSPPGQGSPYNSPLHF
TRBV5-1	-	-	TRBJ2-3	TGCGCCAGCAGCTTGGCCGTCAGTGGGAGTACGGGTGGCACAGATACGCAGTATTTT	CASSLAVSGSTGGTDTQYF
TRBV5-1	-	once	TRBJ1-2	TGCGCCAGCAGCTTGTGGGGGGACTATGGCTACACCTTC	CASSLWGDYGYTF
TRBV18	-	-	TRBJ1-4	TGTGCCAGCTCACCATATTTCCAGGATAATGAAAAACTGTTTTTT	CASSPYFQDNEKLFF
TRBV18	-	-	TRBJ1-5	TGTGCCAGCTCACCCGGTAATCAGCCCCAGCATTTT	CASSPGNQPQHF
TRBV27	TRBD1	-	TRBJ2-7	TGTGCCAGCAGTTTAGTAGGCCTGGGGGGACAGGGGCGAACGCGCCACTACGAGCAGTACTTC	CASSLVGLGGQGRTRHYEQYF
TRBV18	-	-	TRBJ1-2	TGTGCCAGCTCACCAGAGGGTGGATACTATGGCTACACCTTC	CASSPEGGYYGYTF
TRBV19	-	-	TRBJ1-3	TGTGCCAGTAGTATTTCCTCTGCTGGAAACACCATATATTTT	CASSISSAGNTIYF
TRBV10-1	TRBD1	-	TRBJ1-1	TGCGCCAGCAGTGAGGACAGGGCCACTGAAGCTTTCTTT	CASSEDRATEAFF
TRBV9	-	-	TRBJ1-1	TGTGCCAGCAGCGTAGCTCTCGGGGGAACTGAAGCTTTCTTT	CASSVALGGTEAFF
TRBV12-3/TRBV12-4	-	-	TRBJ1-2	TGTGCCAGCAGTTTCGACAGGAATGGCTACACCTTC	CASSFDRNGYTF
TRBV13	-	-	TRBJ2-1	TGTGCCAGCAGCACAATAGCGGAGACCTACAATGAGCAGTTCTTC	CASSTIAETYNEQFF
TRBV6-5	-	-	TRBJ1-6	TGTGCCAGCAGGCAGGGGTCCTATAATTCACCCCTCCACTTT	CASRQGSYNSPLHF
TRBV7-6	TRBD1	-	TRBJ1-3	TGTGCCAGCAGCTTACAGGGGGCTACAGGAAACACCATATATTTT	CASSLQGATGNTIYF
TRBV5-1	-	-	TRBJ2-3	TGCGCCAGCAGCTTGGCCGCAACTAGCACAGATACGCAGTATTTT	CASSLAATSTDTQYF
TRBV25-1	TRBD2	-	TRBJ2-1	TGTGCCAGCAGTGGACTAGCGCAGAGGGGTTTCTCCTACAATGAGCAGTTCTTC	CASSGLAQRGFSYNEQFF
TRBV5-1	-	once	TRBJ1-1	TGCGCCAGCAGCTTTTCGAGGGGAGGAGACACTGAAGCTTTCTTT	CASSFSRGGDTEAFF
TRBV7-2	-	few	TRBJ1-3	TGTGCCAGCAGCCCCTGGACAGCTATGAGCTCTGGAAACACCATATATTTT	CASSPWTAMSSGNTIYF
TRBV11-2	TRBD1	-	TRBJ2-7	TGTGCCAGCAGCCCCGCCCGGGGACAGGCCAATCGTGAGCAGTACTTC	CASSPARGQANREQYF
TRBV6-7	-	-	TRBJ2-7	TGTGCTTCCTGGGGAGAAGGGACTCCTGGGGGGTACGAGCAGTACTTC	CASWGEGTPGGYEQYF
TRBV11-1	TRBD2	-	TRBJ2-7	TGTGCCAGCAGCTTAGCCGGGACTAGCGGGAGCACGCAGTACTTC	CASSLAGTSGSTQYF
TRBV5-1	-	few	TRBJ2-2	TGCGCCAGCAGCTGGGGCTACGCGAACACCGGGGAGCTGTTTTTT	CASSWGYANTGELFF
TRBV5-6	-	-	TRBJ2-5	TGTGCCAGCAGCGCCCGACAGGATCAGGAGACCCAGTACTTC	CASSARQDQETQYF
TRBV6-6	-	-	TRBJ1-3	TGTGCCAGCAGTTACATGGGGGCTTCTGGAAACACCATATATTTT	CASSYMGASGNTIYF
TRBV6-6	-	-	TRBJ1-1	TGTGCCAGCAGCTTACTCGTGAACACTGAAGCTTTCTTT	CASSLLVNTEAFF
TRBV3-1/TRBV3-2	-	-	TRBJ2-7	TGTGCCAGCAGCCAGAGGCAGGGTCCCTACGAGCAGTACTTC	CASSQRQGPYEQYF
TRBV11-3	-	-	TRBJ2-5	TGTGCCAGCAGCTTAAAAGGCGGGATAAACCAAGAGACCCAGTACTTC	CASSLKGGINQETQYF
TRBV4-1	-	-	TRBJ2-5	TGCGCCAGCAGCCAAGGGGGAGGACACCTCCAAGAGACCCAGTACTTC	CASSQGGGHLQETQYF
TRBV15	TRBD2	-	TRBJ2-5	TGTGCCACTAGGACTAGCGGGGGAGGGACCCAGTACTTC	CATRTSGGGTQYF
TRBV4-1	-	-	TRBJ1-1	TGCGCCAGCAGCCAAGTCGCGTCAGGGATTGAAGCTTTCTTT	CASSQVASGIEAFF
TRBV10-3	-	-	TRBJ1-1	TGTGCCACCAACAGGGCCCAGAACACTGAAGCTTTCTTT	CATNRAQNTEAFF
TRBV19	-	-	TRBJ1-1	TGTGCCAGTAGTATTCTCCTAAGCGCTGAAGCTTTCTTT	CASSILLSAEAFF
TRBV9	-	-	TRBJ1-3	TGTGCCAGCAGCGTAGGGCGGGAACCGGGAGGAAACACCATATATTTT	CASSVGREPGGNTIYF
TRBV7-8	TRBD1	-	TRBJ2-7	TGTGCCAGCAGCTTAGACTTGACAGGGGGCTACGAGCAGTACTTC	CASSLDLTGGYEQYF
TRBV2	-	-	TRBJ1-5	TGTGCCAGCAGTGAAGCGTGGTTCAGGGTACGGAATCAGCCCCAGCATTTT	CASSEAWFRVRNQPQHF
TRBV9	-	-	TRBJ2-4	TGTGCCAGCAGCCTCTTTCGTCAGTACTTC	CASSLFRQYF
TRBV6-4	-	-	TRBJ2-1	TGTGCCAGCAGTGACTCGGGTGTTGGGCCCTACAATGAGCAGTTCTTC	CASSDSGVGPYNEQFF
TRBV5-4	TRBD1	-	TRBJ1-4	TGTGCCAGCAGTTCGCAGGGGGTTCGCGAGGAAAAACTGTTTTTT	CASSSQGVREEKLFF
TRBV5-8	TRBD2	-	TRBJ2-7	TGTGCCAGCAGCCTGGGACTAGCGGGAGCCCCTTACGAGCAGTACTTC	CASSLGLAGAPYEQYF
TRBV7-9	-	-	TRBJ1-1	TGTGCCAGCAGCTTAGCGCGGCAAAACACTGAAGCTTTCTTT	CASSLARQNTEAFF
TRBV18	TRBD1	-	TRBJ1-5	TGTGCCAGCTCGCCAACACAGGGGGCGGAAGGGCCCCAGCATTTT	CASSPTQGAEGPQHF